The rows below give T cell receptor beta chains drawn from one sample of a study of technical replicates of blood from several donors. Assay used: immunoSEQ multiplex PCR; TCRdb lists only in-frame clones, some missing. The table includes about 16,000 clones, roughly 86% detected once. Sequenced input: PBMCs. The source is a human donor in good health. Each CDR3 is given with its conserved first and last residue. Each record gives: CDR3 protein, CDR3 DNA, clone size, D gene, V gene, J gene. The D gene is left open where the match is weak. Not all rows give a size; the values are once, few, many and, for expanded clones, a class.

CASTQSGANVLTF	TGTGCCAGCACCCAGTCTGGGGCCAACGTCCTGACTTTC	-	-	TRBV28	TRBJ2-6
CASRGTSGRIYEQYF	TGTGCCAGCAGGGGGACTAGCGGGAGGATTTACGAGCAGTACTTC	-	TRBD2	TRBV6-1	TRBJ2-7
CAISESIVSNIQYF	TGTGCCATCAGTGAGTCCATAGTTTCGAACATTCAGTACTTC	-	-	TRBV10-3	TRBJ2-4
CASSLFGGQGYIRSQQPQHF	TGCGCCAGCAGCTTGTTTGGGGGACAGGGCTATATTCGGTCGCAGCAGCCCCAGCATTTT	-	TRBD1	TRBV5-1	TRBJ1-5
CASSQTGDYGYTF	TGTGCCAGCTCCCAAACAGGGGACTATGGCTACACCTTC	once	TRBD1	TRBV18	TRBJ1-2
CASSLVTSVNEQFF	TGTGCCAGCAGCTTAGTAACTAGCGTCAATGAGCAGTTCTTC	-	TRBD2	TRBV7-9	TRBJ2-1
CASSIDRAGATYEQYF	TGTGCCAGTAGTATAGATCGAGCGGGAGCAACCTACGAGCAGTACTTC	-	TRBD2	TRBV19	TRBJ2-7
CATSRDVGGDGYTF	TGTGCCACCAGCAGAGATGTTGGGGGGGATGGCTACACCTTC	few	-	TRBV15	TRBJ1-2
CASSGTGLAKGTGELFF	TGTGCCAGCAGTGGAACCGGACTAGCGAAGGGCACCGGGGAGCTGTTTTTT	once	TRBD2	TRBV5-8	TRBJ2-2
CASSVGLAGGSEQYF	TGTGCCAGTAGTGTTGGACTAGCGGGAGGCTCCGAGCAGTACTTC	-	TRBD2	TRBV19	TRBJ2-7
CASSKIGGSGRSSTDTQYF	TGTGCCAGCAGCAAAATCGGGGGTAGCGGGAGGTCTAGCACAGATACGCAGTATTTT	-	TRBD2	TRBV5-5	TRBJ2-3
CASSIDKFSGNTIYF	TGTGCCAGCTCAATAGACAAATTCTCTGGAAACACCATATATTTT	-	-	TRBV18	TRBJ1-3
CAIFFPGLQDEQYF	TGTGCCATCTTCTTCCCGGGACTCCAGGACGAGCAGTACTTC	few	-	TRBV10-3	TRBJ2-7
CASGFDPRRVHTDTQYF	TGTGCTAGTGGTTTCGACCCGAGGCGGGTGCACACAGATACGCAGTATTTT	-	-	TRBV12-5	TRBJ2-3
CASSEALTRDRGCQPQHF	TGTGCCAGCAGTGAAGCGCTTACCAGGGACAGGGGGTGTCAGCCCCAGCATTTT	once	TRBD1	TRBV6-1	TRBJ1-5
CASRLTGELFF	TGTGCCAGCAGATTAACCGGGGAGCTGTTTTTT	-	-	TRBV6-5	TRBJ2-2
CASRYRQTVSYNEQFF	TGTGCCAGCAGATACAGACAGACCGTCTCCTACAATGAGCAGTTCTTC	-	-	TRBV2	TRBJ2-1
CASSFTQTQYF	TGTGCCAGCAGTTTTACTCAGACCCAGTACTTC	-	-	TRBV6-1	TRBJ2-5
CASSGTGRHEQFF	TGTGCCAGCTCCGGGACAGGGAGGCATGAGCAGTTCTTC	-	TRBD1	TRBV18	TRBJ2-1
CASSERLGLAGAVEQFF	TGCGCCAGCAGTGAGCGGCTAGGACTAGCGGGAGCTGTTGAGCAGTTCTTC	-	TRBD2	TRBV10-1	TRBJ2-1
CASKEGGSTDTQYF	TGCGCCAGCAAAGAGGGGGGGAGCACAGATACGCAGTATTTT	-	-	TRBV5-1	TRBJ2-3
CASSFSGRAQFF	TGTGCCAGCAGCTTTAGCGGGAGGGCCCAGTTCTTC	-	TRBD2	TRBV13	TRBJ2-1
CASSRFSATNEKLFF	TGTGCCAGTAGTAGATTTAGTGCAACTAATGAAAAACTGTTTTTT	-	-	TRBV19	TRBJ1-4
CASSLAPTGRGHNEQFF	TGCGCCAGCAGCTTGGCGCCTACAGGGAGGGGTCACAATGAGCAGTTCTTC	once	-	TRBV5-1	TRBJ2-1
CASSYSLSEQFF	TGTGCCAGCAGTTACTCGCTCAGTGAGCAGTTCTTC	-	-	TRBV6-6	TRBJ2-1
CASSSTSSRNEQFF	TGTGCCAGCAGTTCAACTTCTAGCCGCAATGAGCAGTTCTTC	-	-	TRBV6-6	TRBJ2-1
CASRTGSSSVETQYF	TGTGCCAGCAGGACAGGGAGTTCTAGCGTAGAGACCCAGTACTTC	-	-	TRBV27	TRBJ2-5
CASSTPWLAEGGDTQYF	TGTGCCAGCAGCACTCCCTGGCTAGCGGAGGGGGGAGATACGCAGTATTTT	-	-	TRBV27	TRBJ2-3
CASSEGQGAWQPQHF	TGTGCCAGCAGTGAGGGACAGGGGGCTTGGCAGCCCCAGCATTTT	-	TRBD1	TRBV6-1	TRBJ1-5
CASSYSGGTQYF	TGTGCCAGCAGTTATTCAGGGGGGACCCAGTACTTC	-	TRBD1	TRBV6-5	TRBJ2-5
CASRRGTASSYEQYF	TGTGCCAGCAGAAGGGGGACGGCGAGCTCCTACGAGCAGTACTTC	-	-	TRBV5-4	TRBJ2-7
CASSPMGTGGRGEQYF	TGTGCCAGCAGCCCCATGGGGACGGGAGGGAGGGGGGAGCAGTACTTC	-	TRBD2	TRBV6-6	TRBJ2-7
CAISESIHLSNQPQHF	TGTGCCATCAGTGAGTCCATACATCTTAGCAATCAGCCCCAGCATTTT	-	-	TRBV10-3	TRBJ1-5
CASSAPGQINRAKNIQYF	TGTGCCAGCAGCGCACCGGGACAGATTAACCGAGCCAAAAACATTCAGTACTTC	-	TRBD1	TRBV5-4	TRBJ2-4
CASRNGLAGVPSYNEQFF	TGTGCCAGCAGAAATGGACTAGCGGGAGTCCCCTCCTACAATGAGCAGTTCTTC	-	TRBD2	TRBV28	TRBJ2-1
CASRRAGANTGELFF	TGTGCCAGTAGGCGGGCAGGGGCAAACACCGGGGAGCTGTTTTTT	-	-	TRBV19	TRBJ2-2
CASSLPAWGTGSTDTQYF	TGTGCCAGCAGCCTTCCCGCTTGGGGGACAGGGAGCACAGATACGCAGTATTTT	-	TRBD1	TRBV7-9	TRBJ2-3
CASTWDSEAFF	TGTGCCAGCACTTGGGACTCTGAAGCTTTCTTT	few	-	TRBV6-5	TRBJ1-1
CASSELFAGVTNEQFF	TGTGCCAGCAGTGAACTATTTGCGGGAGTGACCAATGAGCAGTTCTTC	few	TRBD2	TRBV6-1	TRBJ2-1
CASRTSVNEQFF	TGTGCCAGCAGAACTAGCGTCAATGAGCAGTTCTTC	-	TRBD2	TRBV2	TRBJ2-1
CASSVQGHEQFF	TGTGCCAGCAGCGTACAGGGTCATGAGCAGTTCTTC	-	-	TRBV9	TRBJ2-1
CASSVGGGPLTEAFF	TGTGCCAGCAGCGTAGGGGGGGGGCCTCTCACTGAAGCTTTCTTT	-	-	TRBV9	TRBJ1-1
CASSDGGGSGANVLTF	TGTGCCAGCAGTGACGGAGGTGGGTCTGGGGCCAACGTCCTGACTTTC	-	-	TRBV6-4	TRBJ2-6
CASSFLQDPYEQYF	TGTGCCAGCAGTTTCCTCCAGGATCCCTACGAGCAGTACTTC	-	-	TRBV27	TRBJ2-7
CASNQDRGRNEQFF	TGTGCCAGCAACCAGGATAGGGGGCGGAATGAGCAGTTCTTC	-	TRBD1	TRBV6-1	TRBJ2-1
CASSPRDREMILYEQYF	TGTGCCAGCAGCCCCCGCGACAGGGAAATGATCCTCTACGAGCAGTACTTC	-	TRBD1	TRBV11-2	TRBJ2-7
CASTPRTGAYEQYF	TGTGCCAGCACCCCTAGGACAGGGGCTTACGAGCAGTACTTC	once	TRBD1	TRBV25-1	TRBJ2-7
CASTYAAGGNYEQYF	TGTGCCAGTACGTACGCTGCAGGGGGGAACTACGAGCAGTACTTC	-	-	TRBV19	TRBJ2-7
CASSTTGGTGGWDGYTF	TGTGCCAGCAGCACCACAGGGGGGACAGGGGGCTGGGATGGCTACACCTTC	-	TRBD1	TRBV9	TRBJ1-2
CASSPLDRPSNTEAFF	TGTGCCAGCTCACCACTGGACAGGCCTTCGAACACTGAAGCTTTCTTT	-	TRBD1	TRBV18	TRBJ1-1
CASSIQQGDYGYTF	TGTGCCAGTAGTATTCAACAGGGGGACTATGGCTACACCTTC	-	TRBD1	TRBV19	TRBJ1-2
CASSATSGGHNEQFF	TGTGCCAGCAGCGCGACTAGCGGGGGGCACAATGAGCAGTTCTTC	-	TRBD2	TRBV9	TRBJ2-1
CASSSGTAYEAFF	TGCGCCAGCAGCTCGGGGACAGCTTATGAAGCTTTCTTT	-	TRBD1	TRBV5-1	TRBJ1-1
CASSISLDGSSYEQYF	TGTGCCAGTAGTATCTCCCTCGACGGGAGCTCCTACGAGCAGTACTTC	-	-	TRBV19	TRBJ2-7
CASSLQGYEQYF	TGTGCCAGCAGTCTTCAGGGCTACGAGCAGTACTTC	few	-	TRBV6-5	TRBJ2-7
CASSIALAGGADTQYF	TGTGCCAGTAGTATTGCCCTAGCGGGAGGAGCAGATACGCAGTATTTT	-	TRBD2	TRBV19	TRBJ2-3
CASSEPPYNEQFF	TGTGCCAGCAGTGAACCCCCTTACAATGAGCAGTTCTTC	-	-	TRBV6-1	TRBJ2-1
CASSLPTGTGGNEQFF	TGTGCCAGCAGCTTACCAACCGGGACAGGGGGTAATGAGCAGTTCTTC	-	TRBD1	TRBV13	TRBJ2-1
CSVEGTRTYEQYF	TGCAGCGTTGAGGGGACTCGTACCTACGAGCAGTACTTC	-	-	TRBV29-1	TRBJ2-7
CAWTGTGDEQYF	TGTGCCTGGACCGGGACAGGGGACGAGCAGTACTTC	-	TRBD1	TRBV30	TRBJ2-7